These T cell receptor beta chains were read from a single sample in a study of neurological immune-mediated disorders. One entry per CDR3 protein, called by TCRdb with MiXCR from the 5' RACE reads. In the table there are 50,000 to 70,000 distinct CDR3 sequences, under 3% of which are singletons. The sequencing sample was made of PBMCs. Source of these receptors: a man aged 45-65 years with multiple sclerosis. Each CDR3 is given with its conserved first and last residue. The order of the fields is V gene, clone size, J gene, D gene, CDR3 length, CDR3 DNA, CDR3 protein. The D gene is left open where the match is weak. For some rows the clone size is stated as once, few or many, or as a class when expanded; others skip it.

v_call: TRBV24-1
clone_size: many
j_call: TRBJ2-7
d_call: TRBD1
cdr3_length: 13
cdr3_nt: TGTGCCACCAGTGATCGGACAGGTTACGAGCAGTACTTC
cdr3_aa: CATSDRTGYEQYF

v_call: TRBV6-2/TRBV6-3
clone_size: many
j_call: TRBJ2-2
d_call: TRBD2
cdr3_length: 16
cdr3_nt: TGTGCCAGCAGTACCCTAGCGGGGGGGCACACCGGGGAGCTGTTTTTT
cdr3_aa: CASSTLAGGHTGELFF

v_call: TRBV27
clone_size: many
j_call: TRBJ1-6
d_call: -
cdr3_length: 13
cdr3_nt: TGTGCCAGCAGTTTAGGCAGGAATTCACCCCTCCACTTT
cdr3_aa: CASSLGRNSPLHF

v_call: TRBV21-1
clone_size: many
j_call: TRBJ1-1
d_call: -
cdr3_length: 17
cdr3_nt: TGTGCCAGCAGCAAAGTAGCGGGACAGGGGGCGCCTACTGAAGCTTTCTTT
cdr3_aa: CASSKVAGQGAPTEAFF

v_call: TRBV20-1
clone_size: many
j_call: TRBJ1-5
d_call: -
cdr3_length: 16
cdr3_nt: TGCAGTGTAATACGAAAGGGGATGAAGGGCAATCAGCCCCAGCATTTT
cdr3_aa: CSVIRKGMKGNQPQHF

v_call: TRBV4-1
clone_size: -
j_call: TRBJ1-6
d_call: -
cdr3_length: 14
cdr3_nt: TGCGCCAGCAGCCATAGCCCAGAAAATTCACACCTCCACTTT
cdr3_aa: CASSHSPENSHLHF

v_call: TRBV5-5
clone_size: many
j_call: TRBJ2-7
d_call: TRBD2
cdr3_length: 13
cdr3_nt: TGTGCCAGCAGCCCGAGCGGGGGGAACGAGCAGTACTTC
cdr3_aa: CASSPSGGNEQYF

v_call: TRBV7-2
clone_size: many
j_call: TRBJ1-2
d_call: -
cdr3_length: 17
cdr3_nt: TGTGCCAGCAGCTTAGCGCAAGTAGACACGTCTAACTATGGCTACACCTTC
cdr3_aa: CASSLAQVDTSNYGYTF

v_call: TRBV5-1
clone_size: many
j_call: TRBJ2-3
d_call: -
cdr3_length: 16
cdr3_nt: TGCGCCAGCAGCCCACAGACAGGTTATAGCACAGATACGCAGTATTTT
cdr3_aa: CASSPQTGYSTDTQYF

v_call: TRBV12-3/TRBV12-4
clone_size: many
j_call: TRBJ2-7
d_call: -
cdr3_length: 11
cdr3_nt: TGTGCCAGCAGTTTAAGGGGGGGGAAGTACTTC
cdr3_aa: CASSLRGGKYF

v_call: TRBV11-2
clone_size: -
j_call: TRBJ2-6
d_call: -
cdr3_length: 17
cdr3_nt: TGTGCCAGCAGCAGGAGGGAACCTTCCTCTGGGGCCAACGTCCTGACTTTC
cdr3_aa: CASSRREPSSGANVLTF

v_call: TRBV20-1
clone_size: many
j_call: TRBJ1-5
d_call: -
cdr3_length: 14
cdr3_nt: TGCAGTGCCGTTCTGGGAGGGGATGCTAATCCCCAGCATTTT
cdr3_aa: CSAVLGGDANPQHF

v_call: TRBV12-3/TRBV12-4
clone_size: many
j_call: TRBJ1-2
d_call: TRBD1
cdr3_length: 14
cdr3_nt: TGTGCCAGCAGTTCTACAGGGGCTGGCTATGGCTACACCTTC
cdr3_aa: CASSSTGAGYGYTF

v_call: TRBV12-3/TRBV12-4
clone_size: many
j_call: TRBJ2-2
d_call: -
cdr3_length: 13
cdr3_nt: TGTGCCAGCACCAGACACAACACCGGGGAGCTGTTTTTT
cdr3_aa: CASTRHNTGELFF

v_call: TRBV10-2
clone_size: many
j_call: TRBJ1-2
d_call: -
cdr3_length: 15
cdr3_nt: TGCGCCAGCAGGGGGGGGAGTGGGAGCAGAGGTGGCTACACCTTC
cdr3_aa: CASRGGSGSRGGYTF

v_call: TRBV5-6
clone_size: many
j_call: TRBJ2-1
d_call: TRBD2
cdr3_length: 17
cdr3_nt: TGTGCCAGCAGCTTGGAGCTAGCGGGGTTCGGCAACAATGAGCAGTTCTTC
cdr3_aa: CASSLELAGFGNNEQFF

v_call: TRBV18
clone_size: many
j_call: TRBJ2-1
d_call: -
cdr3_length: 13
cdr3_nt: TGTGCCAGCTCACCACAATATAACGGTGAGCAGTTCTTC
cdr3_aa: CASSPQYNGEQFF

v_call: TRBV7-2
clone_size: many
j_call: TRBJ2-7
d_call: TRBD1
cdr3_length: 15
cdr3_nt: TGTGCCAGCAGCTCGACGACAGGGGGCAGCTACGAGCAGTACTTC
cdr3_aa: CASSSTTGGSYEQYF

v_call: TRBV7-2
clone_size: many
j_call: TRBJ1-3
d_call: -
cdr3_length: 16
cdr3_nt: TGTGCCAGCAGCTTAGACAGGCCCAGATCAGGAAACACCATATATTTT
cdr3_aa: CASSLDRPRSGNTIYF